This TCR beta chain was recovered during a study of early T cells in non-severe SARS-CoV-2 infection. Study in general: The chains were unpaired, and the sequenced material was bulk RNA from unsorted whole blood.

Trimming left V 0 bases short and J 4 bases short, with 9 bases between. CDR3 size: 14 residues. Looked up from germline, CDR1 is MGHRA and CDR2 is YSYEKL. Researchers tagged individual cDNA molecules with unique molecular identifiers. TCRdb called the 5' RACE reads again in MiXCR, with one record for every CDR3 protein. Altogether roughly 86,000 distinct CDR3 sequences are present, roughly 14% being singletons, with the ten largest covering less than 0.6%. What was sequenced was whole blood. V usage is TRBV4-1 and J usage is TRBJ1-2; D not resolved. This clonotype originated in an adult who was a healthcare worker with PCR-confirmed SARS-CoV-2 infection or an uninfected control (not recorded which). The CDR3 DNA sequence: TGCGCCAGCAGCCAAGATCTCTGGGGCTATGGCTACACCTTC. This translates into CASSQDLWGYGYTF.